The TCR beta chain described here comes from a study of T-cell reconstitution after alpha-beta-depleted transplantation in children. Unique molecular identifiers were incorporated when the TCRbeta library was constructed. TCRdb analysed the PCR reads with MiXCR anew, one entry per CDR3 protein. Among almost 500,000 distinct CDR3 sequences listed, under 15% were seen once. V was pared by 1 base and J by 6 bases, with 4 bases of the junction left unmatched. The CDR3 length is 15 residues. Germline V gene data show CDR1 as LGHNA and CDR2 as YSLEER. This clonotype has at least ten counts. Sequencing was performed on PBMCs from the stem cell graft donor, taken from the stem cell graft. The J gene is TRBJ2-2, the V gene TRBV4-3, with 8 positions matching TRBD2. The sequence derives from a human donor who donated a stem cell graft to a child with combined immunodeficiency. The CDR3 here is CASSQVSGMAGELFF. CDR3 bases: TGCGCCAGCAGCCAAGTTAGCGGGATGGCCGGGGAGCTGTTTTTT.